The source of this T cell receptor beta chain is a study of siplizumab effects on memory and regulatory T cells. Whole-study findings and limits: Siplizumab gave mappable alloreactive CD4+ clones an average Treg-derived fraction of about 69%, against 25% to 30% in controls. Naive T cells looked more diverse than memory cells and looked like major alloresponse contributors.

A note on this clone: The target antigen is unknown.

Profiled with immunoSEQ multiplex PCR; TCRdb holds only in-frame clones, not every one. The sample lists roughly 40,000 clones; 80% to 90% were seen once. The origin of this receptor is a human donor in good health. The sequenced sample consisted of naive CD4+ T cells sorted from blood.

In nucleotides, the CDR3 is TGTGCCAGCAGTTCACCCCCGTTGGGCAGGATGATCATGAACACTGAAGCTTTCTTT. This encodes CASSSPPLGRMIMNTEAFF. This sequence joins TRBV27 and TRBJ1-1, with D unclear. CDR3 length equals 19 residues. V was trimmed by 4 bases and J by 0 bases, leaving 24 bases between them. CDR1 is MNHEY and CDR2 is SMNVEV in the germline V gene (reference sequence).